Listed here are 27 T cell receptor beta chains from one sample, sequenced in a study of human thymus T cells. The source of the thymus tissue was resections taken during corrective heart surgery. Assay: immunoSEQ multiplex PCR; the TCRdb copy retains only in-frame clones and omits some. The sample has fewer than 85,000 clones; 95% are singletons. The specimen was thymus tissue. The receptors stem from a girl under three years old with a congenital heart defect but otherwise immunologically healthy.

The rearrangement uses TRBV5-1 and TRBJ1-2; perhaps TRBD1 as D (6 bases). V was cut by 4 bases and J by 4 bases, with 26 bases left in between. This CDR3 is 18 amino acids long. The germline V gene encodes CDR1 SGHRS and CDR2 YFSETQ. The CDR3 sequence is CASSPLTNPGTRAYGYTF. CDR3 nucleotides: TGCGCCAGCAGCCCGCTCACAAACCCAGGGACACGGGCCTATGGCTACACCTTC.

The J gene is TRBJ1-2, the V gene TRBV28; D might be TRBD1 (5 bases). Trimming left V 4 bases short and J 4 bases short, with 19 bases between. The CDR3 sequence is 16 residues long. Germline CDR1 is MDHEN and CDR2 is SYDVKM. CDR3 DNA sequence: TGTGCCAGCAGTTCCCCAGGGACCTTTTCGGGCTATGGCTACACCTTC. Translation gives CASSSPGTFSGYGYTF.

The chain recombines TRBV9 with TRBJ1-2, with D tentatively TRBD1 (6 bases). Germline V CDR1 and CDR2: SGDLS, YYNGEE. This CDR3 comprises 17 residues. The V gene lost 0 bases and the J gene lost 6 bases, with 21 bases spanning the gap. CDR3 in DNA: TGTGCCAGCAGCGTAGGGTCCGGGGGCCCCACGCCGAATGGCTACACCTTC. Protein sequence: CASSVGSGGPTPNGYTF. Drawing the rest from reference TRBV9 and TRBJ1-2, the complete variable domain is DSGVTQTPKHLITATGQRVTLRCSPRSGDLSVYWYQQSLDQGLQFLIQYYNGEERAKGNILERFSAQQFPDLHSELNLSSLELGDSALYFCASSVGSGGPTPNGYTFGSGTRLTVV.

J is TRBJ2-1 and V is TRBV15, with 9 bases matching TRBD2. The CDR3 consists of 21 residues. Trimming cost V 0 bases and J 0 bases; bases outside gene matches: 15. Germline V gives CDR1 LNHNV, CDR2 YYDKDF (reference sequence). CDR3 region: CATSRDILAGRGYSSYNEQFF. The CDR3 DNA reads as TGTGCCACCAGCAGAGATATCCTAGCGGGAAGGGGATACAGCTCCTACAATGAGCAGTTCTTC. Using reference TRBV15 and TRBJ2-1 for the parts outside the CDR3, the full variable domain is DAMVIQNPRYQVTQFGKPVTLSCSQTLNHNVMYWYQQKSSQAPKLLFHYYDKDFNNEADTPDNFQSRRPNTSFCFLDIRSPGLGDTAMYLCATSRDILAGRGYSSYNEQFFGPGTRLTVL.

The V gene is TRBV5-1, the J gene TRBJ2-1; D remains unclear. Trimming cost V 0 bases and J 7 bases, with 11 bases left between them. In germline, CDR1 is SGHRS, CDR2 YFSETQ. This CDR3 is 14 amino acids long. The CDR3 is CASSLAPVPNEQFF. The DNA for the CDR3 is TGCGCCAGCAGCTTGGCCCCAGTCCCTAATGAGCAGTTCTTC. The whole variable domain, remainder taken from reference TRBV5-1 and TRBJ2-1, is KAGVTQTPRYLIKTRGQQVTLSCSPISGHRSVSWYQQTPGQGLQFLFEYFSETQRNKGNFPGRFSGRQFSNSRSEMNVSTLELGDSALYLCASSLAPVPNEQFFGPGTRLTVL.

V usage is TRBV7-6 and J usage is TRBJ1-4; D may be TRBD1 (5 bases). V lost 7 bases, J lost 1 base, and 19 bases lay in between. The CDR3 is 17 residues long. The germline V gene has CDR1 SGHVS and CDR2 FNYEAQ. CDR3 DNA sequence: TGTGCCAGCACCTCGGCTGGGGGTGGGGGAACTAATGAAAAACTGTTTTTT. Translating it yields CASTSAGGGGTNEKLFF.

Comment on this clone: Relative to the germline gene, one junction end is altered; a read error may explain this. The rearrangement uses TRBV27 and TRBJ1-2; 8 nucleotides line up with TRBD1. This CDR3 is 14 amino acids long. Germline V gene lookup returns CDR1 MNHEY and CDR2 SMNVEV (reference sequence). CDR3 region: CASGRQGHNHGYTF. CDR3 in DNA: TGTGCCAGCGGACGACAGGGGCATAACCATGGCTACACCTTC.

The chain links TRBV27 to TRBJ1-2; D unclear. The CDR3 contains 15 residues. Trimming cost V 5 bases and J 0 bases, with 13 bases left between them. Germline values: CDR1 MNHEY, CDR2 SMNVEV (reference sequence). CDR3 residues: CASSGLRLSNYGYTF. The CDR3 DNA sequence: TGTGCCAGCAGTGGCCTCAGACTATCTAACTATGGCTACACCTTC.

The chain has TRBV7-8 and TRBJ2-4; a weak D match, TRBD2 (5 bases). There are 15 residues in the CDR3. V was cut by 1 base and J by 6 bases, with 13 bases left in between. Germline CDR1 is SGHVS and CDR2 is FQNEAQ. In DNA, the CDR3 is TGTGCCAGCAGCTTAGATCTTGGGCGGGCAAACATTCAGTACTTC. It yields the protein CASSLDLGRANIQYF.

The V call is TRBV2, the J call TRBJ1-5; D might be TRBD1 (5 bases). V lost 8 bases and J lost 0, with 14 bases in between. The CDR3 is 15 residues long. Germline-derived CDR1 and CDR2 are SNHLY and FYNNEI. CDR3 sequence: CASAPGQGSNQPQHF. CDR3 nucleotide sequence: TGTGCCAGCGCCCCCGGCCAGGGTAGCAATCAGCCCCAGCATTTT. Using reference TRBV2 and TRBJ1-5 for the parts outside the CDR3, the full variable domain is EPEVTQTPSHQVTQMGQEVILRCVPISNHLYFYWYRQILGQKVEFLVSFYNNEISEKSEIFDDQFSVERPDGSNFTLKIRSTKLEDSAMYFCASAPGQGSNQPQHFGDGTRLSIL.

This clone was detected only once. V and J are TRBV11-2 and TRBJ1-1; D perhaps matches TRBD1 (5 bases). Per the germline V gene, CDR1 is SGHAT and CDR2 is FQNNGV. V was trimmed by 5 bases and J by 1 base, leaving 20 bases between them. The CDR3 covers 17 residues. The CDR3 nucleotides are TGTGCCAGCAGCCCCTTCGCGGCAGGGAGCACGAACACTGAAGCTTTCTTT. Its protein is CASSPFAAGSTNTEAFF.

The CDR3 loop is CASSLGRTGRNTEAFF. The CDR3 DNA reads as TGCGCCAGCAGCTTGGGTCGGACAGGGAGAAACACTGAAGCTTTCTTT. This chain joins TRBV5-1 and TRBJ1-1; 8 positions match TRBD1. Trimming cost V 0 bases and J 2 bases; bases outside gene matches: 6. This CDR3 spans 16 amino acids. CDR1 is SGHRS, CDR2 YFSETQ, per germline.

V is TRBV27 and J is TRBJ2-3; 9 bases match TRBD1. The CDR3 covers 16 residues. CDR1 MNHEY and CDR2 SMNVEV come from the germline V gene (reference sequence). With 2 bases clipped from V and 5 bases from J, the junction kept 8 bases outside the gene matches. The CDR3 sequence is CASSLRKQGAGDTQYF. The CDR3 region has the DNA TGTGCCAGCAGTTTACGGAAACAGGGGGCAGGAGATACGCAGTATTTT.

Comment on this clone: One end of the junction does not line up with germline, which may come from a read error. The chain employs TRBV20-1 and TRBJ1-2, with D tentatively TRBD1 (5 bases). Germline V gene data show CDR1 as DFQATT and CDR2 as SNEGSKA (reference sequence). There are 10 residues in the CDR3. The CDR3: CSTSNGTEIF. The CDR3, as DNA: TGCAGTACGTCGAATGGGACTGAGATCTTC.

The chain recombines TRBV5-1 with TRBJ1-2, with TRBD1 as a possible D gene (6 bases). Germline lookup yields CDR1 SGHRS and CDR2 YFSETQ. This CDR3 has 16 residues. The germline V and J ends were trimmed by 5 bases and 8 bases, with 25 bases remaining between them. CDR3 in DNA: TGCGCCAGCAGGGCGGGCCAGGGGCCGGTAGGGTTAGGCTACACCTTC. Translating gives CASRAGQGPVGLGYTF.

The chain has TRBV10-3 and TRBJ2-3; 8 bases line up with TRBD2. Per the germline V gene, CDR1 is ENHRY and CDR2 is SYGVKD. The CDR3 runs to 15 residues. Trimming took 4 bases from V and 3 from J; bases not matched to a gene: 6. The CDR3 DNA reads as TGTGCCATCAGTGTAGCGGGAAAAGGGACAGATACGCAGTATTTT. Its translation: CAISVAGKGTDTQYF.

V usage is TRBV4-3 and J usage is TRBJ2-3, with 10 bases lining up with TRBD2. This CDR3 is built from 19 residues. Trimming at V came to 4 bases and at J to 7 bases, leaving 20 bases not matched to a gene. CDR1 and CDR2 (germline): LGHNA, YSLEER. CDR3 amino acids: CASSPLAGEDHLWENTQYF. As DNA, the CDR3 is TGCGCCAGCAGCCCGCTAGCGGGAGAGGACCACCTTTGGGAGAATACGCAGTATTTT.

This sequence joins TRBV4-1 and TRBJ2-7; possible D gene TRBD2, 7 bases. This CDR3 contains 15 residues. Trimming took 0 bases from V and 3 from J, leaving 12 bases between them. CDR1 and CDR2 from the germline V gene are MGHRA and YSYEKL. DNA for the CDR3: TGCGCCAGCAGCCAAGACGGGCGGGGGCGCTACGAGCAGTACTTC. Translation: CASSQDGRGRYEQYF.

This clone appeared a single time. The CDR3 coding sequence is TGTGCCAGCAGCTTGGCGGGGGTCCGGGACACTGAAGCTTTCTTT. Protein sequence: CASSLAGVRDTEAFF. The J gene is TRBJ1-1, the V gene TRBV5-6; perhaps TRBD1 as D (5 bases). This CDR3 contains 15 residues. CDR1 and CDR2 (germline): SGHDT, YYEEEE. Trimming pared 0 bases from V and 3 bases from J, leaving 12 bases between.

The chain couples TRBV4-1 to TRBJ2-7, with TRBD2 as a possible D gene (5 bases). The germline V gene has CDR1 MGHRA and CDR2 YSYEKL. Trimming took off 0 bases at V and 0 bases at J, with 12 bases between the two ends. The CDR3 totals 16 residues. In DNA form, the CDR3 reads TGCGCCAGCAGCCAAGATGGAGGACTGAGCTCCTACGAGCAGTACTTC. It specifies CASSQDGGLSSYEQYF.

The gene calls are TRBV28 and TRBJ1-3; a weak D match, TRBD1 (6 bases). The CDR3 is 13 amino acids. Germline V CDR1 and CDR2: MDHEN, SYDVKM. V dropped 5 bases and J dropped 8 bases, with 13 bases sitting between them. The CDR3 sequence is CASSIPEGDTIYF. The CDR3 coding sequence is TGTGCCAGCAGTATACCCGAGGGGGACACCATATATTTT.

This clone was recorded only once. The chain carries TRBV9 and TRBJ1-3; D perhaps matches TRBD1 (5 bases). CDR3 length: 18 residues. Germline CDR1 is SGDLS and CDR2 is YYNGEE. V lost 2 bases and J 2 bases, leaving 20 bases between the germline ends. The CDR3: CASSVRSGWGLPGNTIYF. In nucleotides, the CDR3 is TGTGCCAGCAGCGTCCGGTCCGGTTGGGGGTTGCCTGGAAACACCATATATTTT.

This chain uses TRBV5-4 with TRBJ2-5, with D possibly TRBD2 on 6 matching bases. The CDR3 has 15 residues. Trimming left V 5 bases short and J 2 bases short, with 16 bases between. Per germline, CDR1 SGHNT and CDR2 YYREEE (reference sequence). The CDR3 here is CASSFGRRVQETQYF. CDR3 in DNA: TGTGCCAGCAGTTTCGGACGGAGGGTGCAAGAGACCCAGTACTTC.

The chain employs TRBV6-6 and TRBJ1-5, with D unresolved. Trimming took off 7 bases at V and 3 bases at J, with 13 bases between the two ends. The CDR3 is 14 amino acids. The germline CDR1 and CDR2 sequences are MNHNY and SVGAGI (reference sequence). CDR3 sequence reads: CASTEGPSNQPQHF. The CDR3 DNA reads TGTGCCAGCACGGAGGGCCCTTCCAATCAGCCCCAGCATTTT.

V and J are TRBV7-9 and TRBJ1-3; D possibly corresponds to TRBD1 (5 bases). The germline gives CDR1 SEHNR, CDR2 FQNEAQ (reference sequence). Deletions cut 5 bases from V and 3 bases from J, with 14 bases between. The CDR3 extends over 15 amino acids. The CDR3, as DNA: TGTGCCAGCAGCCCCTCGGGGGGTCTTGGAAACACCATATATTTT. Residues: CASSPSGGLGNTIYF.

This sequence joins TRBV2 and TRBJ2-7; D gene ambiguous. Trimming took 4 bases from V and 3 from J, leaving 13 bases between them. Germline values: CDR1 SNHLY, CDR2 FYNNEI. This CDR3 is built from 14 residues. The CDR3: CASSVIGRLYEQYF. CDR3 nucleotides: TGTGCCAGCAGTGTTATCGGGCGCCTCTACGAGCAGTACTTC.

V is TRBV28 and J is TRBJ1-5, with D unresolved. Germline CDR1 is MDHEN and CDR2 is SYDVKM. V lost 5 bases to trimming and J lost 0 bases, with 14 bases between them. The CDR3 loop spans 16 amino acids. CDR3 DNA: TGTGCCAGCAGTGACCCGGATCTTTATAGCAATCAGCCCCAGCATTTT. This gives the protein CASSDPDLYSNQPQHF.